Shown below are 9 T cell receptor beta chains from a single sample sequenced in a study of OX40 agonist ivuxolimab in advanced cancers. The protocol was immunoSEQ multiplex PCR, while the TCRdb copy is restricted to in-frame clones and leaves out a portion. The sample has 60,000 to 65,000 clones, about 80% seen once. This sample comprised CD4+ or CD8+ T cells sorted from blood, obtained in a trial of the OX40 agonist ivuxolimab. These TCRs come from an adult with an advanced solid tumor such as melanoma, head and neck, liver or kidney cancer.

This clone has a handful of counts. The CDR3 region is CASSKLSDLKAGELFF. The CDR3, as DNA: TGTGCCAGCAGTAAATTAAGCGATCTCAAGGCCGGGGAGCTGTTTTTT. The V gene is TRBV11-3, the J gene TRBJ2-2; D is uncertain. Trimming removed 6 bases at V and 6 bases at J, with 20 bases between. Germline V gene data show CDR1 as SGHNT and CDR2 as YENEEA. The CDR3 covers 16 residues. Combining the CDR3 with reference TRBV11-3 and TRBJ2-2 gives the whole variable domain EAGVVQSPRYKIIEKKQPVAFWCNPISGHNTLYWYLQNLGQGPELLIRYENEEAVDDSQLPKDRFSAERLKGVDSTLKIQPAELGDSAVYLCASSKLSDLKAGELFFGEGSRLTVL.

The chain employs TRBV6-5 and TRBJ1-1, with no clear D. The CDR3 is 12 amino acids. Deletions cut 6 bases from V and 4 bases from J, with 9 bases between. CDR1 and CDR2 (germline): MNHEY, SVGAGI. CDR3 region: CASRWASTEAFF. The CDR3 region has the DNA TGTGCCAGCAGATGGGCCTCCACTGAAGCTTTCTTT.

The V and J genes are TRBV30 and TRBJ1-2, with D perhaps matching TRBD1 (5 bases). The germline V gene encodes CDR1 GTSNPN and CDR2 SVGIG (reference sequence). There are 12 residues in the CDR3. V gave up 3 bases and J gave up 10 bases, with 15 bases separating them. CDR3 loop: CAWRDPRGNYTF. Here the CDR3 DNA reads TGTGCCTGGAGGGACCCCCGGGGGAACTACACCTTC. Variable domain in full (rest from reference TRBV30 and TRBJ1-2): SQTIHQWPATLVQPVGSPLSLECTVEGTSNPNLYWYRQAAGRGLQLLFYSVGIGQISSEVPQNLSASRPQDRQFILSSKKLLLSDSGFYLCAWRDPRGNYTFGSGTRLTVV.

V gene TRBV29-1 combines with J gene TRBJ1-1; D not certain. This CDR3 is 14 amino acids long. Germline CDR1 and CDR2: SQVTM and ANQGSEA. The ends were cut back, 3 bases at V and 0 bases at J, with 11 bases in the middle. The CDR3 region has the DNA TGCAGCGTTGAGAGGCTCTTCATGAACACTGAAGCTTTCTTT. Translated: CSVERLFMNTEAFF.

V usage is TRBV5-4 and J usage is TRBJ2-5; a possible D gene is TRBD2 (6 bases). V was pared by 6 bases and J by 5 bases, with 14 bases between. The CDR3 is made up of 13 amino acids. Per germline, CDR1 SGHNT and CDR2 YYREEE (reference sequence). CDR3 region: CASKEVGRETQYF. In DNA form, the CDR3 reads TGTGCCAGCAAAGAAGTTGGGAGGGAGACCCAGTACTTC.

The chain joins TRBV10-3 to TRBJ1-1; no definite D call. The CDR3 runs to 14 residues. In germline, CDR1 is ENHRY, CDR2 SYGVKD. V lost 5 bases and J lost 1, with 11 bases in between. In nucleotides, the CDR3 is TGTGCCATCAGTCCCCGGACCGGGAACACTGAAGCTTTCTTT. Its translation is CAISPRTGNTEAFF.

The chain joins TRBV5-1 to TRBJ1-4, with D uncertain. This CDR3 has 13 amino acids. Trimming removed 2 bases at V and 2 bases at J, with 4 bases between. Germline assignment: CDR1 SGHRS and CDR2 YFSETQ. The CDR3 DNA follows: TGCGCCAGCAGCTTAAGGACTAATGAAAAACTGTTTTTT. Protein sequence: CASSLRTNEKLFF.

This sequence joins TRBV5-1 and TRBJ2-7, with unresolved D. Germline V gene sequence: CDR1 SGHRS, CDR2 YFSETQ. V was pared by 0 bases and J by 2 bases, with 9 bases between. The CDR3 runs 14 residues. The CDR3 protein is CASSLGAGAYEQYF. The CDR3 nucleotides read TGCGCCAGCAGCTTGGGGGCCGGAGCCTACGAGCAGTACTTC.

This chain links TRBV5-5 with TRBJ1-2; TRBD1 agrees at 12 bases. The CDR3 contains 15 residues. The germline gives CDR1 SGHKS, CDR2 YYEKEE (reference sequence). After removal of 2 bases from V and 12 bases from J, the junction contained 11 bases not matched to a gene. The CDR3 coding sequence is TGTGCCAGCAGCTTTACCCCGGGACAGGGGGCGCGTAACACCTTC. This translates into CASSFTPGQGARNTF.